These 8 T cell receptor beta chains originate from one sample sequenced in a study of blood T cell repertoires in COVID-19. Method: immunoSEQ multiplex PCR; TCRdb's copy keeps in-frame clones and lacks some. The sample holds approximately 170,000 clones, 86% seen once. Sequencing used peripheral blood. The receptors were sampled from an older woman with acute or convalescent COVID-19.

The rearrangement uses TRBV19 and TRBJ1-5, with unresolved D. Germline V gives CDR1 LNHDA, CDR2 SQIVND (reference sequence). The CDR3 loop spans 14 amino acids. Trimming removed 3 bases at V and 3 bases at J, with 9 bases between. CDR3 region: CASSMSGSNQPQHF. The CDR3 nucleotides read TGTGCCAGTAGTATGTCGGGGTCCAATCAGCCCCAGCATTTT.

The chain carries TRBV5-1 and TRBJ2-3; D is possibly TRBD2 (5 bases). Germline V gene sequence: CDR1 SGHRS, CDR2 YFSETQ. Trimming removed 2 bases from V and 7 bases from J, with 14 bases in between. The CDR3 sequence is 14 residues long. The CDR3 spells CASSFPGRENTQYF. CDR3 bases: TGCGCCAGCAGCTTTCCGGGAAGGGAGAATACGCAGTATTTT.

The chain is built from TRBV19 and TRBJ2-1; D is possibly TRBD1 (6 bases). The CDR3 runs 12 residues. The V end lost 3 bases, the J end lost 10 bases, and 10 bases lay between the germline ends. Germline V gives CDR1 LNHDA, CDR2 SQIVND (reference sequence). The CDR3 loop is CASSMGRGEQFF. For the CDR3, the DNA is TGTGCCAGTAGTATGGGAAGGGGGGAGCAGTTCTTC.

The chain joins TRBV7-2 to TRBJ1-1; 7 positions match TRBD1. V shed 1 base and J 0 bases; nucleotides not matched to a gene: 8. The CDR3 length is 17 residues. Germline V gene data show CDR1 as SGHTA and CDR2 as FQGNSA. The CDR3 DNA reads as TGTGCCAGCAGCTTAGGAACAGGGGTGGGAATGAACACTGAAGCTTTCTTT. It yields the protein CASSLGTGVGMNTEAFF.

This clone appeared once. This chain's CDR3 is CASSPTGEETQYF. For the CDR3, the DNA is TGTGCCAGCTCACCGACAGGGGAAGAGACCCAGTACTTC. This chain connects TRBV18 to TRBJ2-5, with 8 bases lining up with TRBD1. The V segment lost 3 bases and the J segment 3 bases; nucleotides outside the gene matches: 0. CDR1 and CDR2 from the germline V gene are KGHSH and LQKENI. The CDR3 is made up of 13 amino acids.

V is TRBV19 and J is TRBJ2-3; tentative D call: TRBD2 (6 bases). Germline-derived CDR1 and CDR2 are LNHDA and SQIVND (reference sequence). The CDR3 runs 16 residues. The V end lost 1 base, the J end lost 3 bases, and 14 bases lay between the germline ends. CDR3 in amino acids: CASSIGQGGRTDTQYF. The CDR3 DNA follows: TGTGCCAGTAGTATAGGTCAGGGAGGAAGAACAGATACGCAGTATTTT.

The chain combines TRBV9 with TRBJ1-2; a possible D gene is TRBD1 (5 bases). Per the germline V gene, CDR1 is SGDLS and CDR2 is YYNGEE. CDR3 length equals 13 residues. The V end was cut by 1 base, the J end by 8 bases, with 12 bases between. The DNA of the CDR3 is TGTGCCAGCAGCGTAACAGGTTTGAGGGGCTACACCTTC. This sequence encodes CASSVTGLRGYTF.

This chain connects TRBV3-1 (or the pseudogene TRBV3-2) to TRBJ1-2; D is ambiguous. With 0 bases removed from V and 8 bases from J, the gap between germline ends came to 10 bases. This CDR3 is built from 13 residues. Germline V gene sequence: CDR1 LGHDT, CDR2 YNNKEL (reference sequence). CDR3 DNA: TGTGCCAGCAGCCAAGAAGTCGGGAGGGGCTACACCTTC. Amino acid sequence: CASSQEVGRGYTF.